The present T cell receptor (beta chain) was sequenced within a study of blood T cell repertoires in COVID-19 (dated by TCRdb to the early 2020s). Concerning the study at large: Samples covering the acute and convalescent phases of COVID-19 were provided by collaborators in the United States, Italy and Spain. The samples were drawn from two sources: the first 160 participants of the ongoing ImmuneRACE study, and 1,000 to 1,500 subjects contributed by 6 global collaborators. Where available, HLA class I and class II types were obtained from metadata supplied by the sample provider rather than from assay-based typing. The prospective study material was composed of cDNA or gDNA derived from T cells, B-cell-depleted T cells, or PBMCs. The dataset comprised deeply sampled blood TCRbeta repertoires from subjects exposed to, actively infected with, or recovered from COVID-19. The repertoires were released in a freely available public database meant as a resource for research on the immune response to SARS-CoV-2. The sample metadata nearly always contained a de-identified subject ID, COVID-19 status, age in years and sex.

The paper's findings and limits, for the study overall: How much clinical and demographic metadata was included differed by source and by participant, and the metadata was provided uncurated.

The trim is 3 bases for V and 8 bases for J, with a gap of 13 bases between the germline ends. The CDR3 goes from the cysteine to the phenylalanine over 13 residues. Solely the CDR3 DNA is kept, with 39 bases framed from the first base. As concerns this clone: This clone's antigen is unknown. No base quality values were provided; no much bigger clone lies one nucleotide off.

The immunoSEQ Assay, a bias-controlled multiplex PCR, was used to amplify TCRbeta CDR3 regions from genomic DNA. Regarding the original processing steps: Nucleated cell counts per sample were estimated from amplification of reference gene primers within the assay. To quantify the absolute abundance of each unique TCRbeta CDR3 rearrangement, sequence reads were collapsed and filtered. Productive Simpson clonality was computed per sample as the square root of Simpson's diversity index over productive rearrangements. This is the immuneACCESS table as TCRdb keeps it, with only in-frame sequences that have V and J called. A part of the clones is gone; compared with another copy, unresolved V genes explain less than half, and the rest is unexplained. The D gene and trimming were derived from the DNA, and the V and J assignments and clone size from that table. For this sample there are 250,000 or so clones; around nine tenths appear just once. The ten largest clonotypes hold roughly 5% of the sample.

One collaborating source in Seattle enrolled patients while the patients were actively infected and followed the patients over time throughout the course of disease. Whole blood was collected in K2EDTA tubes by collaborating institutions according to the institutions' own protocols. For TCRbeta analysis, collaborator samples were shipped as frozen whole blood, as isolated PBMCs, or as DNA extracted from either sample type. The receptor's source is a woman aged 55 to 70 with COVID-19, enrolled during active disease. Sequenced material: peripheral blood. The sequence is built from TRBV12-3 or TRBV12-4 and TRBJ1-2, and perhaps TRBD1 as D gene, on 5 matching bases. CDR3 reads: CASSFRDPQGYTF. The nucleotide sequence reads TGTGCCAGCAGTTTCAGGGATCCTCAGGGCTACACCTTC.